This note documents a single TCR beta chain sequence. Each CDR3 protein gets one entry after TCRdb re-called the 5' RACE reads with MiXCR. The table lists 450,000 to 550,000 distinct CDR3 sequences, about a fifth of them singletons. This record comes from a study of T cells after yellow fever vaccination. This CDR3 is built from 14 residues. Between the trimmed V and J ends, which lost 1 base and 6 bases, there was a span of 10 bases. CDR1 is MGHDK and CDR2 is SYGVNS in the germline V gene. This receptor was taken from a man aged 18 to 29 who received the YFV17D yellow fever vaccine. V and J are TRBV25-1 and TRBJ2-1, with D possibly matching TRBD2 (6 bases). Material: PBMCs, obtained 21 days after the first yellow fever vaccination. The CDR3 DNA reads as TGTGCCAGCAGTGAATCAGGGACTCTCAATGAGCAGTTCTTC. Amino acids: CASSESGTLNEQFF.